This TCR beta chain was sequenced during a study of blood T cells in healthy people across ages. About the research overall: With template switching, about one barcoded beta molecule was captured per two T cells. Findings of the study overall: Estimated diversity, derived from one million T cells, was regarded as an underestimate. Roughly linearly, TCR beta diversity per million T cells fell as age increased.

PCR was performed a second time for about 6 to 12 cycles using a sample-barcoded 5' primer and a J-beta primer mix. Each TCR beta cDNA got a 12-nucleotide random molecular identifier. TCRdb fed the 5' RACE reads into MiXCR, producing one record per CDR3 protein. The sample includes approximately 2,000,000 distinct CDR3 sequences, more than 35% seen only once; the top ten take more than 20%. The germline V gene encodes CDR1 ENHRY and CDR2 SYGVKD. The CDR3 consists of 11 residues. Trimming pared 6 bases from V and 6 bases from J, leaving 6 bases between. A note on this clonotype: Its antigen remains unknown. A much larger clone sits a single nucleotide away, making a read error possible.

The clonotype originates from a human donor in good health. V is TRBV10-3 and J is TRBJ2-1; D call uncertain. The sequenced sample consisted of blood. The CDR3 nucleotides read TGTGCCATCAGGGATCTCAATGAGCAGTTCTTC. Translation: CAIRDLNEQFF.